What follows describes a single TCR beta chain. The antigen remains unidentified. 13 Jbeta primers and 60 Vbeta primers were used for the PCR. TCRdb keeps only in-frame clones here, not all; method: immunoSEQ multiplex PCR. The sample records around 170,000 clones, around 84% being singletons. As for the donors, each was a healthy bone marrow donor. The CDR3 loop spans 14 amino acids. Germline lookup yields CDR1 MDHEN and CDR2 SYDVKM. Trimming removed 7 bases from V and 4 bases from J, with 16 bases in between. These data come from a study of cytomegalovirus exposure and HLA in healthy donors. Study in general: Earlier results showed roughly 120 million unique TCR beta sequences derived from approximately 170 million T cells.

Study results and limitations: A later analysis linked some 18,000 TCR beta sequences to HLA alleles at 0.05 false discovery rate. In a later analysis, several top co-occurrence clusters appeared linked to parvovirus B19, influenza, CMV and Epstein-Barr virus.

The sequenced material came from PBMCs. This clonotype was sampled from a woman aged 50 to 65 in good health and CMV-seropositive. V is TRBV28 and J is TRBJ1-2, with TRBD1 as a possible D gene (5 bases). CDR3 nucleotide sequence: TGTGCCAGCAAACATGGAGGGACCCTCTATGGCTACACCTTC. Translation: CASKHGGTLYGYTF.